The clone carrying this TCR beta chain was counted between two and nine times. Unique molecular identifiers were incorporated when the TCRbeta library was constructed. TCRdb reanalysed the PCR reads using MiXCR and keeps one entry per CDR3 protein. The sample includes approximately 270,000 distinct CDR3 sequences, almost 10% of them seen just once. V was clipped by 6 bases and J by 8 bases; unmatched bases: 8. The CDR3 consists of 14 residues. The record originates from a study of T-cell reconstitution after alpha-beta-depleted transplantation in children. The sequences come from PBMCs from the stem cell graft donor, collected from the stem cell graft. This clonotype originated in a human donor who donated a stem cell graft to a child with SCID. The chain couples TRBV12-3 or TRBV12-4 to TRBJ1-4; TRBD1 agrees at 8 bases. In DNA form, the CDR3 reads TGTGCCAGCAGGCCGACAGGGGCCGGGGAAAAACTGTTTTTT. Its protein is CASRPTGAGEKLFF.